This T cell receptor beta chain was captured in a study of blood T cell repertoires in COVID-19. Study-level background: COVID-19 samples collected from the United States, Italy and Spain covered acute and convalescent phases.

Sequenced by immunoSEQ multiplex PCR; TCRdb stores in-frame clones only, minus some. The table records approximately 26,000 clones, about 75% of them present only once. The J segment lost 7 bases and the V segment lost 3 bases, leaving 6 bases of the junction unmatched. This CDR3 comprises 14 residues. The germline V gene encodes CDR1 SGHRS and CDR2 YFSETQ. The rearrangement uses TRBV5-1 and TRBJ2-1, with TRBD1 matching over 8 bases. The sample was peripheral blood. The receptor was isolated from a man older than 75 with active or convalescent COVID-19. CDR3: CASSYGQGGNEQFF. Written as DNA, the CDR3 is TGCGCCAGCAGCTATGGACAGGGAGGAAATGAGCAGTTCTTC.